Listed below are T cell receptor beta chains from one sample, sequenced in a study of T-cell memory formation after mild COVID-19. TCRdb reprocessed the 5' RACE reads with MiXCR, giving one entry per CDR3 protein. Of 300,000 or so distinct CDR3 sequences in the sample, about 17% are singletons; the top ten hold 20% to 25%. Sequencing was done on a sample of PBMCs or a T cell subset sorted from them (not recorded which). These receptors all stem from a man younger than 35 who had mild COVID-19 (a few samples of this study predate the infection). Cell type and time point are not known. Both conserved end residues are part of each CDR3. The order of the fields is clone size, D gene, CDR3 length, V gene, J gene, CDR3 DNA, CDR3 protein. D genes are given only for firm matches. The size of a clone is reported for some rows only, either as once, few or many, or as a class for expanded clones.

clone size: few
D gene: .
CDR3 length: 16
V gene: TRBV7-2
J gene: TRBJ2-3
CDR3 DNA: TGTGCCAGCAGCCCGGGGAGGTCAGGTCCCACAGATACGCAGTATTTT
CDR3 protein: CASSPGRSGPTDTQYF

clone size: .
D gene: .
CDR3 length: 13
V gene: TRBV7-9
J gene: TRBJ2-7
CDR3 DNA: TGTGCCAGCAGCTTCCCACCACGGTACGAGCAGTACTTC
CDR3 protein: CASSFPPRYEQYF

clone size: few
D gene: .
CDR3 length: 14
V gene: TRBV5-1
J gene: TRBJ1-2
CDR3 DNA: TGCGCCAGCAGCTTGGTCCCGGGGCGCCTTGGCTACACCTTC
CDR3 protein: CASSLVPGRLGYTF

clone size: .
D gene: .
CDR3 length: 16
V gene: TRBV18
J gene: TRBJ1-2
CDR3 DNA: TGTGCCAGCTCACCCCGCGGGACTGAAGCTAACTATGGCTACACCTTC
CDR3 protein: CASSPRGTEANYGYTF

clone size: .
D gene: .
CDR3 length: 13
V gene: TRBV4-2
J gene: TRBJ2-4
CDR3 DNA: TGTGCCAGCAGCCAACCCGGACAGAACATTCAGTACTTC
CDR3 protein: CASSQPGQNIQYF

clone size: few
D gene: TRBD2
CDR3 length: 16
V gene: TRBV6-5
J gene: TRBJ2-5
CDR3 DNA: TGTGCCAGCAGTTACTCCTCGGGGGGGAACGGCGAGACCCAGTACTTC
CDR3 protein: CASSYSSGGNGETQYF

clone size: .
D gene: .
CDR3 length: 14
V gene: TRBV5-1
J gene: TRBJ1-6
CDR3 DNA: TGCGCCAGCAGTTCGGACAGTACTATGTCACCCCTCCACTTT
CDR3 protein: CASSSDSTMSPLHF

clone size: few
D gene: .
CDR3 length: 13
V gene: TRBV20-1
J gene: TRBJ2-1
CDR3 DNA: TGCAGTGCCTTCGACACCTCCTACAATGAGCAGTTCTTC
CDR3 protein: CSAFDTSYNEQFF

clone size: .
D gene: .
CDR3 length: 15
V gene: TRBV20-1
J gene: TRBJ2-7
CDR3 DNA: TGCAGTGCTAGAGATCCCCGGGCCTTATCCTACGAGCAGTACTTC
CDR3 protein: CSARDPRALSYEQYF

clone size: many
D gene: .
CDR3 length: 13
V gene: TRBV18
J gene: TRBJ1-1
CDR3 DNA: TGTGCCAGCTCACCGGGCGGGGACACTGAAGCTTTCTTT
CDR3 protein: CASSPGGDTEAFF

clone size: .
D gene: .
CDR3 length: 15
V gene: TRBV4-2
J gene: TRBJ2-4
CDR3 DNA: TGTGCCAGCAGCCAAGACAGGGTGGCCAAAAACATTCAGTACTTC
CDR3 protein: CASSQDRVAKNIQYF

clone size: few
D gene: TRBD2
CDR3 length: 14
V gene: TRBV20-1
J gene: TRBJ2-1
CDR3 DNA: TGCAGTGCTACTAGCGGGAGCTCCTACAATGAGCAGTTCTTC
CDR3 protein: CSATSGSSYNEQFF

clone size: .
D gene: .
CDR3 length: 16
V gene: TRBV14
J gene: TRBJ2-2
CDR3 DNA: TGTGCCAGCAGCCAAGTCGGTGGGGCGGGCACCGGGGAGCTGTTTTTT
CDR3 protein: CASSQVGGAGTGELFF

clone size: .
D gene: .
CDR3 length: 13
V gene: TRBV6-5
J gene: TRBJ2-3
CDR3 DNA: TGTGCCAGCAGCCTACGGGCTGCAGATACGCAGTATTTT
CDR3 protein: CASSLRAADTQYF

clone size: .
D gene: .
CDR3 length: 16
V gene: TRBV6-2/TRBV6-3
J gene: TRBJ1-5
CDR3 DNA: TGTGCCAGCACCACAAGGTTAGGAGGGTTCTATCAGCCCCAGCATTTT
CDR3 protein: CASTTRLGGFYQPQHF

clone size: .
D gene: .
CDR3 length: 12
V gene: TRBV3-1
J gene: TRBJ2-2
CDR3 DNA: TGTGCCAGCAGCCAAGGCCACGGGGAGCTGTTTTTT
CDR3 protein: CASSQGHGELFF

clone size: few
D gene: TRBD1
CDR3 length: 14
V gene: TRBV15
J gene: TRBJ1-2
CDR3 DNA: TGTGCCACCAGCAGCAACAGGGGGCTGGAGGGCTACACCTTC
CDR3 protein: CATSSNRGLEGYTF

clone size: .
D gene: .
CDR3 length: 13
V gene: TRBV6-1
J gene: TRBJ2-2
CDR3 DNA: TGTGCCAGCAGTGTAACAGGCTTCGGGGAGCTGTTTTTT
CDR3 protein: CASSVTGFGELFF

clone size: few
D gene: TRBD1
CDR3 length: 19
V gene: TRBV7-3
J gene: TRBJ2-2
CDR3 DNA: TGTGCCAGCAGCTTGTACCCCACTACAGGGGGCATTGACACCGGGGAGCTGTTTTTT
CDR3 protein: CASSLYPTTGGIDTGELFF

clone size: .
D gene: TRBD2
CDR3 length: 16
V gene: TRBV6-2/TRBV6-3
J gene: TRBJ2-1
CDR3 DNA: TGTGCCAGCACCCCGGCGGGGGTAAACTCCTACAATGAGCAGTTCTTC
CDR3 protein: CASTPAGVNSYNEQFF

clone size: many
D gene: .
CDR3 length: 14
V gene: TRBV11-2
J gene: TRBJ1-1
CDR3 DNA: TGTGCCAGCAGCTTAGGGGGCCCGAACACTGAAGCTTTCTTT
CDR3 protein: CASSLGGPNTEAFF

clone size: few
D gene: TRBD2
CDR3 length: 15
V gene: TRBV12-3/TRBV12-4
J gene: TRBJ2-5
CDR3 DNA: TGTGCCAGCAGACCGACTAGCGGGTCGCAAGAGACCCAGTACTTC
CDR3 protein: CASRPTSGSQETQYF

clone size: many
D gene: .
CDR3 length: 19
V gene: TRBV4-3
J gene: TRBJ1-6
CDR3 DNA: TGCGCCAGCAGCCAAGATACCGCCTCCGGTGGGTCCTTTAATTCACCCCTCCACTTT
CDR3 protein: CASSQDTASGGSFNSPLHF

clone size: .
D gene: .
CDR3 length: 15
V gene: TRBV5-1
J gene: TRBJ2-3
CDR3 DNA: TGCGCCAGCGGCGAGGAACTGGGGGGCACAGATACGCAGTATTTT
CDR3 protein: CASGEELGGTDTQYF

clone size: few
D gene: .
CDR3 length: 11
V gene: TRBV28
J gene: TRBJ1-2
CDR3 DNA: TGTGCCAGCAGTAGTCACTATGGCTACACCTTC
CDR3 protein: CASSSHYGYTF

clone size: few
D gene: .
CDR3 length: 14
V gene: TRBV20-1
J gene: TRBJ2-7
CDR3 DNA: TGCAGTGCCGTCTTTAGGGGCAACACCTACGAGCAGTACTTC
CDR3 protein: CSAVFRGNTYEQYF